The sample holds many counts of the clone carrying this T cell receptor beta chain. Molecular barcoding with unique molecular identifiers was used for the TCRbeta library. TCRdb itself ran the PCR reads through MiXCR, one entry per CDR3 protein. The table lists roughly 120,000 distinct CDR3 sequences, 10% of them singletons, with 8% to 9.5% in the top ten. This CDR3 comprises 15 residues. J lost 7 bases, V lost 8 bases, and 10 bases had no gene match. The sample originates from a study of T-cell reconstitution after alpha-beta-depleted transplantation in children. The clonotype was recovered from a human donor who donated a stem cell graft to a child with acute lymphoblastic leukemia. This chain connects TRBV12-3 or TRBV12-4 to TRBJ1-6; 8 bases map to TRBD1. The source was PBMCs from the stem cell graft donor, collected from the stem cell graft. The CDR3 sequence is CASGSGTGLNSPLHF. Here the CDR3 DNA reads TGTGCCAGCGGCTCCGGGACAGGCTTGAATTCACCCCTCCACTTT.